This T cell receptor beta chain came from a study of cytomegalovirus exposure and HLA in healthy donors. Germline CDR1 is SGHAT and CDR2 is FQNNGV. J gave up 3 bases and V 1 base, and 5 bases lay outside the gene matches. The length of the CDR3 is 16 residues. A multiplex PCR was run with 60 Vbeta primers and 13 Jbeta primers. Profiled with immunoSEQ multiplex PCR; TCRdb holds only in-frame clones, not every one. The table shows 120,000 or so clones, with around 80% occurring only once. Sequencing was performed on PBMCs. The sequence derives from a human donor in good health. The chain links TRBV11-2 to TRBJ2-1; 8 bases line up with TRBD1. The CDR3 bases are TGTGCCAGCAGCTTAGTCCCAGGACAGGGCTACAATGAGCAGTTCTTC. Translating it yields CASSLVPGQGYNEQFF.